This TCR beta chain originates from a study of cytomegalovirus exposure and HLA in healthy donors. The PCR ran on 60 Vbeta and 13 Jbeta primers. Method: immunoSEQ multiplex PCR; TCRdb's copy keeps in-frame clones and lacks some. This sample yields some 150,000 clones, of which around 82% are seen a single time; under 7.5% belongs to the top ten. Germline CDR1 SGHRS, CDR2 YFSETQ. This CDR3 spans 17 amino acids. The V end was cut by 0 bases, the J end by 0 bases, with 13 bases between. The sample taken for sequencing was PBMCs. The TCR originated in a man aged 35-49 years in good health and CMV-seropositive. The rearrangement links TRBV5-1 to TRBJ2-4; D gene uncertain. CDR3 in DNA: TGCGCCAGCAGCTTGGCTACTCACCCTCTAGCCAAAAACATTCAGTACTTC. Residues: CASSLATHPLAKNIQYF. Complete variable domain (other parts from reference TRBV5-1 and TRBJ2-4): KAGVTQTPRYLIKTRGQQVTLSCSPISGHRSVSWYQQTPGQGLQFLFEYFSETQRNKGNFPGRFSGRQFSNSRSEMNVSTLELGDSALYLCASSLATHPLAKNIQYFGAGTRLSVL.